The clone carrying this TCR beta chain has a single count. Its cognate antigen is unknown. PCR involved 60 Vbeta and 13 Jbeta primers. Profiling relied on immunoSEQ multiplex PCR, and the TCRdb table lists in-frame clones only, not all of them. This table holds about 130,000 clones, around 78% found once. Germline assignment: CDR1 ENHRY and CDR2 SYGVKD. CDR3 length: 14 residues. The V gene lost 5 bases and the J gene lost 2 bases, with 13 bases spanning the gap. The record originates from a study of cytomegalovirus exposure and HLA in healthy donors. The study's findings and limits: Among donors in an Asian-associated ancestry cluster, a later analysis reportedly found fewer N-insertions than the roughly 610-donor mean. In a later analysis, HLA-associated TCR beta chains were more clonally expanded than equally common others.

This rearrangement joins TRBV10-3 to TRBJ2-7, with D possibly being TRBD2 (7 bases). The receptor's source is a man in his fifties or sixties in good health and CMV-seronegative. Sequences were obtained from PBMCs. DNA for the CDR3: TGTGCCATCAGTCTCCGGGGGGCGACCTACGAGCAGTACTTC. Its translation is CAISLRGATYEQYF.